This entry lists 21 T cell receptor beta chains sequenced from one sample in a study of OX40 agonist ivuxolimab in advanced cancers. Assay used: immunoSEQ multiplex PCR; TCRdb lists only in-frame clones, some missing. The repertoire holds about 60,000 clones, with roughly nine tenths as singletons. The sample here was CD4+ or CD8+ T cells sorted from blood, taken in a trial of the OX40 agonist ivuxolimab. The receptors come from an adult with an advanced solid tumor such as melanoma, head and neck, liver or kidney cancer.

This chain connects TRBV19 to TRBJ1-4; 8 bases match TRBD1. V shed 6 bases, J shed 5 bases, and the junction held 2 bases outside the gene matches. The CDR3 runs 13 residues. Germline V gives CDR1 LNHDA, CDR2 SQIVND (reference sequence). This chain's CDR3 is CASSRTGNEKLFF. CDR3 nucleotides: TGTGCCAGTAGCCGGACAGGGAATGAAAAACTGTTTTTT.

This clone was detected only once. V is TRBV10-3 and J is TRBJ2-3, with TRBD2 as a possible D gene (6 bases). Germline V gene data show CDR1 as ENHRY and CDR2 as SYGVKD. The V end was cut by 6 bases, the J end by 3 bases, with 13 bases between. The CDR3 consists of 14 residues. The CDR3 loop reads CAISRGMGTDTQYF. CDR3 in DNA: TGTGCCATCAGCCGCGGGATGGGGACAGATACGCAGTATTTT.

The V call is TRBV6-1, the J call TRBJ2-7, with 10 bases matching TRBD1. The CDR3 is made up of 18 amino acids. Losses at the gene ends were 1 base for V and 4 bases for J; bases not matched to a gene: 13. In germline, CDR1 is MNHNS, CDR2 SASEGT. The CDR3 is CASSEEGTGVYSSYEQYF. The CDR3 region has the DNA TGTGCCAGCAGTGAAGAAGGGACAGGGGTCTATTCTTCATACGAGCAGTACTTC.

This chain links TRBV7-2 with TRBJ1-4; D perhaps matches TRBD1 (6 bases). This CDR3 is built from 15 residues. Trimming stripped 1 base from V and 8 bases from J, with 14 bases between. Germline V gene sequence: CDR1 SGHTA, CDR2 FQGNSA. CDR3 sequence: CASSLVTGQEEKLFF. As DNA, the CDR3 is TGTGCCAGCAGCTTAGTAACAGGGCAGGAAGAAAAACTGTTTTTT. Full variable domain (rest looked up from reference TRBV7-2 and TRBJ1-4): GAGVSQSPSNKVTEKGKDVELRCDPISGHTALYWYRQSLGQGLEFLIYFQGNSAPDKSGLPSDRFSAERTGGSVSTLTIQRTQQEDSAVYLCASSLVTGQEEKLFFGSGTQLSVL.

This sequence joins TRBV7-9 and TRBJ2-6; no clear D. The CDR3 sequence is 15 residues long. Germline assignment: CDR1 SEHNR and CDR2 FQNEAQ (reference sequence). V was clipped by 7 bases and J by 0 bases, with 10 bases between them. The chain's CDR3 is CASTPSNSGANVLTF. CDR3 coding DNA: TGTGCCAGCACCCCTTCGAACTCTGGGGCCAACGTCCTGACTTTC. Complete variable domain (other parts from reference TRBV7-9 and TRBJ2-6): DTGVSQNPRHKITKRGQNVTFRCDPISEHNRLYWYRQTLGQGPEFLTYFQNEAQLEKSRLLSDRFSAERPKGSFSTLEIQRTEQGDSAMYLCASTPSNSGANVLTFGAGSRLTVL.

The chain links TRBV27 to TRBJ2-7; possibly TRBD1 for D (6 bases). With 5 bases removed from V and 1 base from J, the gap between germline ends came to 15 bases. CDR3 length: 15 amino acids. CDR1 and CDR2 (germline): MNHEY, SMNVEV (reference sequence). Here the CDR3 reads CASSLQGLGSYEQYF. The CDR3 region has the DNA TGTGCCAGCAGTCTACAGGGTTTAGGGTCCTACGAGCAGTACTTC.

The chain is built from TRBV5-4 and TRBJ2-2; D is perhaps TRBD1 (6 bases). Germline V lookup: CDR1 SGHNT, CDR2 YYREEE (reference sequence). This CDR3 contains 16 residues. V was clipped by 4 bases and J by 4 bases, with 17 bases between them. CDR3 DNA sequence: TGTGCCAGCAGCAAAGGGACATCGGCGGGCACCGGGGAGCTGTTTTTT. It specifies CASSKGTSAGTGELFF.

The chain uses TRBV5-6 and TRBJ2-5; the D gene is possibly TRBD1 (5 bases). There are 14 residues in the CDR3. V was pared by 0 bases and J by 4 bases, with 10 bases between. CDR1 and CDR2 (germline): SGHDT, YYEEEE. CDR3 coding DNA: TGTGCCAGCAGCTTGGTTCAGGGCGCAGAGACCCAGTACTTC. Protein product: CASSLVQGAETQYF.

The rearrangement links TRBV10-3 to TRBJ1-5, with no clear D. V shed 0 bases and J shed 6 bases, with 9 bases lying between them. The CDR3 runs 14 residues. Germline V gene lookup returns CDR1 ENHRY and CDR2 SYGVKD. CDR3 protein: CAISESETSQPQHF. CDR3 bases: TGTGCCATCAGTGAGTCGGAGACATCTCAGCCCCAGCATTTT.

The rearrangement uses TRBV5-1 and TRBJ2-1; a possible D gene is TRBD2 (5 bases). CDR3 length equals 16 residues. Germline V gives CDR1 SGHRS, CDR2 YFSETQ. V dropped 2 bases and J dropped 4 bases, with 16 bases sitting between them. In nucleotides, the CDR3 is TGCGCCAGCAGCTTCTTACAATCGGGGAATTACAATGAGCAGTTCTTC. It translates to CASSFLQSGNYNEQFF.

This clone appeared a single time. The CDR3 coding sequence is TGTGCCATCAGCTCCAGACAGGGGACTTCCTACAATGAGCAGTTCTTC. Amino acids: CAISSRQGTSYNEQFF. This chain connects TRBV10-3 to TRBJ2-1; 8 bases map to TRBD1. Per germline, CDR1 ENHRY and CDR2 SYGVKD. The V gene end was trimmed by 6 bases and the J gene end by 1 base; junction bases not matched to a gene: 8. This CDR3 is 16 amino acids long.

The genes are TRBV12-5 and TRBJ1-2; no clear D. The CDR3 contains 17 residues. CDR1 and CDR2 (germline): LGHNT, FRNRAP. Trimming took off 0 bases at V and 0 bases at J, with 14 bases between the two ends. The CDR3 protein is CASGLVLGTETNYGYTF. The CDR3 coding sequence is TGTGCTAGTGGTTTGGTACTGGGAACAGAAACTAACTATGGCTACACCTTC.

The chain uses TRBV19 and TRBJ1-1; D is possibly TRBD1 (6 bases). CDR3 length equals 16 residues. Trimming pared 3 bases from V and 6 bases from J, leaving 20 bases between. Germline V CDR1 and CDR2: LNHDA, SQIVND (reference sequence). CDR3 in DNA: TGTGCCAGTAGTATCTTGGCAGGGGCCTCCCGGGCTGAAGCTTTCTTT. This translates into CASSILAGASRAEAFF.

The gene calls are TRBV6-1 and TRBJ2-2, with a weak D call TRBD1 (6 bases). Germline V lookup: CDR1 MNHNS, CDR2 SASEGT. Trimming took 2 bases from V and 8 from J, leaving 15 bases between them. The CDR3 loop spans 15 amino acids. For the CDR3, the DNA is TGTGCCAGCAGTGAACGTGTTGGGGGCTGGGGGGAGCTGTTTTTT. It is translated as CASSERVGGWGELFF.

The V gene is TRBV6-5, the J gene TRBJ2-5, with 10 bases aligning to TRBD1. Germline trimming cut 4 bases from V and 4 bases from J; bases unmatched to any gene: 9. The CDR3 is 16 amino acids. Germline V gene sequence: CDR1 MNHEY, CDR2 SVGAGI. The CDR3: CASSSPRTGGVETQYF. The CDR3 nucleotides read TGTGCCAGCAGTTCACCCAGGACAGGGGGAGTAGAGACCCAGTACTTC.

The table lists this clone with a few counts. The chain joins TRBV19 to TRBJ2-2; D remains unclear. V gave up 6 bases and J gave up 2 bases, with 7 bases separating them. CDR1 and CDR2 from the germline V gene are LNHDA and SQIVND (reference sequence). The CDR3 runs 13 residues. CDR3 loop: CASRTANTGELFF. CDR3 sequence (DNA): TGTGCCAGTAGAACCGCCAACACCGGGGAGCTGTTTTTT.

V usage is TRBV2 and J usage is TRBJ2-5, with TRBD1 matching 7 bases. CDR3 size: 14 residues. Trimming at V came to 6 bases and at J to 3 bases, leaving 7 bases not matched to a gene. The germline V gene has CDR1 SNHLY and CDR2 FYNNEI. This CDR3 reads CASRADRVKETQYF. The CDR3 bases are TGTGCCAGCAGAGCCGACAGGGTTAAAGAGACCCAGTACTTC. The complete variable domain, with remaining parts taken from reference TRBV2 and TRBJ2-5, reads EPEVTQTPSHQVTQMGQEVILRCVPISNHLYFYWYRQILGQKVEFLVSFYNNEISEKSEIFDDQFSVERPDGSNFTLKIRSTKLEDSAMYFCASRADRVKETQYFGPGTRLLVL.

The V call is TRBV18, the J call TRBJ1-5; D is uncertain. The CDR3 length is 13 residues. CDR1 is KGHSH, CDR2 LQKENI, per germline. V shed 1 base and J shed 5 bases, with 6 bases lying between them. This chain's CDR3 is CASSPRGDQPQHF. In nucleotides, the CDR3 is TGTGCCAGCTCACCACGCGGGGATCAGCCCCAGCATTTT.

This clone has just one count. This CDR3 is CASSQELAGGYYANTGELFF. CDR3 DNA: TGCGCCAGCAGCCAAGAACTGGCGGGAGGTTACTACGCGAACACCGGGGAGCTGTTTTTT. V usage is TRBV4-1 and J usage is TRBJ2-2; 8 nucleotides align to TRBD2. Trimming removed 0 bases from V and 0 bases from J; junction bases left unmatched: 12. This CDR3 has 20 amino acids. From germline, CDR1 is MGHRA and CDR2 YSYEKL.

The gene calls are TRBV28 and TRBJ1-5; D perhaps matches TRBD1 (6 bases). The CDR3 runs 16 residues. The V end was cut by 6 bases, the J end by 1 base, with 16 bases between. Germline lookup yields CDR1 MDHEN and CDR2 SYDVKM. The CDR3, as DNA: TGTGCCAGCAGCCCAACAGGGTTCGGGAGCAATCAGCCCCAGCATTTT. This codes for CASSPTGFGSNQPQHF.

The chain recombines TRBV12-5 with TRBJ1-1, with unresolved D. Germline V gene lookup returns CDR1 LGHNT and CDR2 FRNRAP. This CDR3 comprises 13 residues. V dropped 3 bases and J dropped 0 bases, with 5 bases sitting between them. In nucleotides, the CDR3 is TGTGCTAGTGGTTTTGGGGTGAACACTGAAGCTTTCTTT. Translation gives CASGFGVNTEAFF.